These 29 T cell receptor beta chains originate from one sample sequenced in a study of CD8 T cells in Susac syndrome. With random hexamers, reverse transcription was performed on 0.5 to 1 ug of RNA. TCRdb re-derived calls from the immunoSEQ multiplex PCR reads in MiXCR, one entry per CDR3 protein. The sample gives approximately 180,000 distinct CDR3 sequences, approximately 95% of which show up once; 0.093% is in the top ten. Sequenced material: CD4+ T cells from PBMCs. Every receptor here comes from a human donor with multiple sclerosis.

This clonotype was seen a single time. This chain uses TRBV20-1 with TRBJ1-2; TRBD1 might be the D (5 bases). Trimming removed 0 bases from V and 7 bases from J, with 18 bases in between. Germline loops: CDR1 DFQATT, CDR2 SNEGSKA (reference sequence). The CDR3 extends over 15 amino acids. As DNA, the CDR3 is TGCAGTGCTAGAGATCGGGCCAGGGTTGCTCGTGGCTACACCTTC. It yields the protein CSARDRARVARGYTF.

The chain couples TRBV20-1 to TRBJ2-7; D gene ambiguous. The CDR3 loop spans 13 amino acids. Trimming removed 2 bases from V and 4 bases from J, with 12 bases in between. The germline gives CDR1 DFQATT, CDR2 SNEGSKA (reference sequence). CDR3 coding DNA: TGCAGTGCTAGAAGCCCACATACTTACGAGCAGTACTTC. It specifies CSARSPHTYEQYF.

The rearrangement joins TRBV12-3 or TRBV12-4 to TRBJ2-1; a possible D gene is TRBD1 (7 bases). There are 15 residues in the CDR3. V lost 7 bases and J 6 bases, leaving 19 bases between the germline ends. The CDR3, as DNA: TGTGCCAGCATCTCTCGGAGGGGGCCGGGCAATGAGCAGTTCTTC. As protein: CASISRRGPGNEQFF.

As concerns this clonotype: One end of the junction is discordant with germline, which a read error may explain. The V call is TRBV29-1, the J call TRBJ2-5, with D unclear. In germline, CDR1 is SQVTM, CDR2 ANQGSEA. The CDR3 sequence is 12 residues long. The CDR3 reads CSAEGPDETQYF. The CDR3 nucleotides read TGCAGCGCTGAAGGTCCAGACGAGACCCAGTACTTC.

V and J are TRBV20-1 and TRBJ2-5, with a tentative D call TRBD1 (5 bases). This CDR3 spans 15 amino acids. Germline values: CDR1 DFQATT, CDR2 SNEGSKA (reference sequence). The V end was cut by 6 bases, the J end by 1 base, with 18 bases between. In nucleotides, the CDR3 is TGCAGTGCAACCCCCCGTAGGGGCTCCCAAGAGACCCAGTACTTC. Translation: CSATPRRGSQETQYF.

The V call is TRBV7-9, the J call TRBJ1-2; D unresolved. The CDR3 has 11 residues. Germline CDR1 and CDR2: SEHNR and FQNEAQ (reference sequence). Trimming took 4 bases from V and 7 from J, leaving 7 bases between them. The DNA for the CDR3 is TGTGCCAGCAGCTCGCTGAGTGGCTACACCTTC. Its protein is CASSSLSGYTF.

The chain has TRBV3-1 and TRBJ1-1, with D tentatively TRBD1 (6 bases). Trimming removed 1 base from V and 6 bases from J, with 21 bases in between. The CDR3 runs to 17 residues. Germline V CDR1 and CDR2: LGHDT, YNNKEL (reference sequence). The CDR3 spells CASSQVGFGRQAPEAFF. Here the CDR3 DNA reads TGTGCCAGCAGCCAAGTTGGATTTGGGCGACAGGCCCCTGAAGCTTTCTTT. The complete variable domain, with remaining parts taken from reference TRBV3-1 and TRBJ1-1, reads DTAVSQTPKYLVTQMGNDKSIKCEQNLGHDTMYWYKQDSKKFLKIMFSYNNKELIINETVPNRFSPKSPDKAHLNLHINSLELGDSAVYFCASSQVGFGRQAPEAFFGQGTRLTVV.

The V gene is TRBV3-1, the J gene TRBJ2-5; D is uncertain. Trimming pared 0 bases from V and 6 bases from J, leaving 14 bases between. This CDR3 has 15 residues. CDR1 LGHDT and CDR2 YNNKEL come from the germline V gene (reference sequence). In DNA, the CDR3 is TGTGCCAGCAGCCAAGATATGCAACAACCAAAGACCCAGTACTTC. It encodes CASSQDMQQPKTQYF.

The chain uses TRBV6-1 and TRBJ2-1; 8 bases align to TRBD1. Trimming took 6 bases from V and 3 from J; bases not matched to a gene: 13. Germline CDR1 MNHNS, CDR2 SASEGT. The CDR3 sequence is 17 residues long. The DNA of the CDR3 is TGTGCCAGCAGCGGAGGACAGGGTCTGTCAAGCTACAATGAGCAGTTCTTC. This encodes CASSGGQGLSSYNEQFF.

This clonotype was counted a single time. The gene calls are TRBV12-3 or TRBV12-4 and TRBJ1-5, with 8 nucleotides matching TRBD1. V lost 5 bases to trimming and J lost 1 base; unmatched junction nucleotides: 13. CDR3 length: 18 amino acids. The CDR3 DNA sequence: TGTGCCAGCAGTCAAGGGGGTCAGGGGGCGCGGAGCAATCAGCCCCAGCATTTT. The encoded protein is CASSQGGQGARSNQPQHF.

The chain combines TRBV7-3 with TRBJ2-6; no clear D. The CDR3 contains 18 residues. Germline assignment: CDR1 SGHTA and CDR2 FQGTGA. V was trimmed by 1 base and J by 0 bases, leaving 13 bases between them. This chain's CDR3 is CASSLIKIMGSGANVLTF. CDR3 sequence (DNA): TGTGCCAGCAGCTTAATAAAGATCATGGGCTCTGGGGCCAACGTCCTGACTTTC.

This clonotype showed up just once. The chain employs TRBV9 and TRBJ1-2; D is undetermined. V dropped 5 bases and J dropped 6 bases, with 20 bases sitting between them. The CDR3 sequence is 15 residues long. Germline-derived CDR1 and CDR2 are SGDLS and YYNGEE. CDR3 bases: TGTGCCAGCAGACCGCGGACCTCGGGAGTGGATGGCTACACCTTC. It codes for CASRPRTSGVDGYTF.

The gene calls are TRBV5-1 and TRBJ2-6; D is undetermined. The germline V gene encodes CDR1 SGHRS and CDR2 YFSETQ. V shed 6 bases and J shed 0 bases, with 4 bases lying between them. The CDR3 spans 13 residues. CDR3 in amino acids: CASKDSGANVLTF. In nucleotides, the CDR3 is TGCGCCAGCAAGGACTCTGGGGCCAACGTCCTGACTTTC.

The V gene is TRBV7-9, the J gene TRBJ2-7; possible D gene TRBD1, 6 bases. The germline V gene has CDR1 SEHNR and CDR2 FQNEAQ (reference sequence). V dropped 6 bases and J dropped 3 bases, with 15 bases sitting between them. This CDR3 is 14 amino acids long. The CDR3 here is CASSGWGRGYEQYF. CDR3 nucleotides: TGTGCCAGCAGTGGCTGGGGCAGGGGCTACGAGCAGTACTTC.

The chain links TRBV3-1 to TRBJ2-7; D is perhaps TRBD1 or TRBD2 (5 bases each). The CDR3 consists of 13 residues. Trimming took 6 bases from V and 2 from J, leaving 11 bases between them. Germline V gene sequence: CDR1 LGHDT, CDR2 YNNKEL (reference sequence). The CDR3 DNA reads TGTGCCAGCAGGAAGGGGACCGCCTACGAGCAGTACTTC. Translation gives CASRKGTAYEQYF.

This chain uses TRBV2 with TRBJ2-1; TRBD2 matches at 10 bases. Germline values: CDR1 SNHLY, CDR2 FYNNEI. This CDR3 has 17 residues. V was pared by 0 bases and J by 5 bases, with 7 bases of the junction left unmatched. The CDR3 spells CASSEALSGGPNNEQFF. CDR3 sequence (DNA): TGTGCCAGCAGTGAAGCGCTTAGCGGGGGGCCTAACAATGAGCAGTTCTTC.

V and J are TRBV20-1 and TRBJ1-2, with 7 bases identical to TRBD1. Per the germline V gene, CDR1 is DFQATT and CDR2 is SNEGSKA (reference sequence). This CDR3 region has 13 residues. Trimming cost V 6 bases and J 2 bases; bases outside gene matches: 6. DNA of the CDR3: TGCAGTGCGGTCAGGGGGGTCAACTATGGCTACACCTTC. Amino acid sequence: CSAVRGVNYGYTF.

J is TRBJ2-5 and V is TRBV7-3; D unresolved. The CDR3 totals 13 residues. Per germline, CDR1 SGHTA and CDR2 FQGTGA. With 5 bases removed from V and 4 bases from J, the gap between germline ends came to 11 bases. The CDR3 nucleotides read TGTGCCAGCAGCCGCGCTAGTTCAGAGACCCAGTACTTC. Translation: CASSRASSETQYF.

This sequence joins TRBV5-1 and TRBJ2-7, with TRBD1 as a possible D gene (6 bases). The CDR3 totals 15 residues. Germline loops: CDR1 SGHRS, CDR2 YFSETQ. V shed 0 bases and J shed 1 base, with 11 bases lying between them. For the CDR3, the DNA is TGCGCCAGCAGCTTGGCACCAGGGGATTCCTACGAGCAGTACTTC. It encodes CASSLAPGDSYEQYF.

V usage is TRBV29-1 and J usage is TRBJ1-1; D ambiguous. The V end lost 4 bases, the J end lost 1 base, and 13 bases lay between the germline ends. CDR1 and CDR2 (germline): SQVTM, ANQGSEA. The CDR3 contains 14 residues. The CDR3, as DNA: TGCAGCGTTGGTTACAGACTAAAGAACACTGAAGCTTTCTTT. Residues: CSVGYRLKNTEAFF.

This chain uses TRBV28 with TRBJ1-2, with D uncertain. CDR3 length equals 12 residues. The V gene's germline CDR1 is MDHEN and CDR2 SYDVKM. V lost 5 bases and J lost 5, with 9 bases in between. CDR3 region: CASSTKGYGYTF. Written as DNA, the CDR3 is TGTGCCAGCAGTACCAAGGGATATGGCTACACCTTC.

J is TRBJ2-1 and V is TRBV20-1; TRBD2 might be the D (5 bases). CDR1 and CDR2 from the germline V gene are DFQATT and SNEGSKA (reference sequence). The germline V and J ends were trimmed by 3 bases and 1 base, with 19 bases remaining between them. This CDR3 contains 17 residues. The CDR3 spells CSASLYGLVQSYNEQFF. The DNA for the CDR3 is TGCAGTGCTAGTCTCTATGGACTGGTCCAATCCTACAATGAGCAGTTCTTC.

The chain links TRBV20-1 to TRBJ2-6; D gene uncertain. This CDR3 is 12 amino acids long. With 5 bases removed from V and 7 bases from J, the gap between germline ends came to 9 bases. Looked up from germline, CDR1 is DFQATT and CDR2 is SNEGSKA (reference sequence). CDR3 coding DNA: TGCAGTGCTCCCGCGTACGCCAACGTCCTGACTTTC. Translating it yields CSAPAYANVLTF.

J is TRBJ1-1 and V is TRBV19, with no clear D. Germline values: CDR1 LNHDA, CDR2 SQIVND (reference sequence). This CDR3 region has 15 residues. Trimming stripped 1 base from V and 1 base from J, with 10 bases between. CDR3 region: CASSIVEAPNTEAFF. As DNA, the CDR3 is TGTGCCAGTAGTATAGTGGAGGCTCCGAACACTGAAGCTTTCTTT.

This clonotype occurred a few times. This rearrangement joins TRBV12-3 or TRBV12-4 to TRBJ2-1, with 7 bases lining up with TRBD2. V lost 9 bases to trimming and J lost 8 bases; unmatched junction nucleotides: 4. This CDR3 contains 11 residues. In DNA, the CDR3 is TGTGCCAGTGGCCGGGGGGATGAGCAGTTCTTC. This translates into CASGRGDEQFF.

This clonotype was recorded once. The chain employs TRBV3-1 and TRBJ2-1; 7 bases line up with TRBD2. CDR3 length equals 15 residues. Germline V gives CDR1 LGHDT, CDR2 YNNKEL (reference sequence). V lost 1 base, J lost 1 base, and 1 base stayed unmatched. The CDR3 is CASSQAGGSYNEQFF. The CDR3, as DNA: TGTGCCAGCAGCCAAGCGGGGGGATCCTACAATGAGCAGTTCTTC.

This chain links TRBV28 with TRBJ2-1; D call uncertain. The CDR3 is 13 residues long. Trimming removed 5 bases from V and 3 bases from J, with 8 bases in between. Per germline, CDR1 MDHEN and CDR2 SYDVKM. The CDR3 reads CASSVRVYNEQFF. Written as DNA, the CDR3 is TGTGCCAGCAGTGTCCGGGTCTACAATGAGCAGTTCTTC.

The V gene is TRBV3-1, the J gene TRBJ2-2; 8 bases map to TRBD1. The V segment lost 6 bases and the J segment 7 bases; nucleotides outside the gene matches: 4. CDR1 is LGHDT, CDR2 YNNKEL, per germline (reference sequence). The CDR3 is 13 amino acids. The CDR3, as DNA: TGTGCCAGCAGACAGGGGGTTGGCGGGGAGCTGTTTTTT. Translation gives CASRQGVGGELFF.

The chain employs TRBV30 and TRBJ2-7; the D gene could be TRBD1 or TRBD2 (6 bases each). The V gene's germline CDR1 is GTSNPN and CDR2 SVGIG (reference sequence). V was trimmed by 2 bases and J by 12 bases, leaving 17 bases between them. The length of the CDR3 is 12 residues. CDR3 nucleotides: TGTGCCTGGAGTACGGGCGGAGGGGGACCGTACTTC. It encodes CAWSTGGGGPYF.